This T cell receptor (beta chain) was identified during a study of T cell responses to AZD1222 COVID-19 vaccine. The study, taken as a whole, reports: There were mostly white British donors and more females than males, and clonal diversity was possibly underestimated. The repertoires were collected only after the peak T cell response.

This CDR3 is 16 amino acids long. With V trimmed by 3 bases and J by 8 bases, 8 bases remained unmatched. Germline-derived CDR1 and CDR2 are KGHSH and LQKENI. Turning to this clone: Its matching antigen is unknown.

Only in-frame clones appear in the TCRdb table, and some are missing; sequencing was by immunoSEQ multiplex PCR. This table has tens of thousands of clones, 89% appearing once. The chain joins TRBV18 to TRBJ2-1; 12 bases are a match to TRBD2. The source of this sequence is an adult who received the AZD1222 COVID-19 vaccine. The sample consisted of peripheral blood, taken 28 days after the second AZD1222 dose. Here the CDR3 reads CASSPKTSGRPDEQFF. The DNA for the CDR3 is TGTGCCAGCTCACCCAAGACTAGCGGGAGACCCGATGAGCAGTTCTTC.